This TCR beta chain comes out of a study of healthy donors' naive CD4 and CD8 T cells. Whole-study context: TCR alpha primers covered all functional IMGT alpha gene variants. Study-wide findings and caveats: Homeostatic proliferation of naive T cells was not examined as a bias source. Negatively charged CDR3s marked CD8+ lineage; positively charged CDR3s marked CD4+ lineage.

Germline CDR1 is SQVTM and CDR2 is ANQGSEA. V was cut by 5 bases and J by 11 bases, with 16 bases left in between. This CDR3 comprises 11 residues. A linear amplification protocol produced the TCR libraries from 400 to 550 ng of total RNA. TCRdb passed the reads through MiXCR, listing each CDR3 protein once. The sample has around 200,000 distinct CDR3 sequences, about four fifths seen once. This clonotype has a handful of counts. Its antigen remains unidentified. Naive T cells were sorted: CD4+CD8-CD45RO-CD45RA+ for CD4+, CD8+CD4-CD45RA+CD27bright for CD8+. The material sequenced was naive CD4+ and CD8+ T cells sorted from blood, pooled from several donors. The sequence was obtained from a pool of human donors in good health; the sample pools cells from several healthy donors. The chain recombines TRBV29-1 with TRBJ2-7; D uncertain. The CDR3 sequence is CSVLNNWVKYF. CDR3 DNA sequence: TGCAGCGTTTTAAACAACTGGGTTAAGTACTTC.